One sample yielded the 18 T cell receptor beta chains listed below, sequenced in a study of cytomegalovirus exposure and HLA in healthy donors. PCR employed 60 Vbeta and 13 Jbeta primers. Method: immunoSEQ multiplex PCR; TCRdb's copy keeps in-frame clones and lacks some. The sample includes some 140,000 clones, more than 70% seen only once; the top ten take more than 0.9%. Material: PBMCs. These receptors were collected from a male donor in good health and CMV-seropositive.

The J gene is TRBJ2-1, the V gene TRBV7-3; tentative D call: TRBD1 (6 bases). Deletions cut 2 bases from V and 4 bases from J, with 12 bases between. This CDR3 contains 15 residues. Germline CDR1 SGHTA, CDR2 FQGTGA. The DNA for the CDR3 is TGTGCCAGCAGCTTAGAGGCGGACAGATACAATGAGCAGTTCTTC. Protein sequence: CASSLEADRYNEQFF.

The rearrangement joins TRBV27 to TRBJ2-7, with D maybe TRBD2 (6 bases). From germline, CDR1 is MNHEY and CDR2 SMNVEV (reference sequence). CDR3 length: 15 residues. The V end lost 5 bases, the J end lost 5 bases, and 19 bases lay between the germline ends. CDR3: CASSLGQGGSHEQYF. The DNA of the CDR3 is TGTGCCAGCAGTCTAGGGCAGGGAGGATCCCACGAGCAGTACTTC.

This clone is a singleton in its sample. V gene TRBV5-4 combines with J gene TRBJ2-1; the D gene is possibly TRBD1 (6 bases). Germline values: CDR1 SGHNT, CDR2 YYREEE (reference sequence). This CDR3 contains 14 residues. The germline V and J ends were trimmed by 4 bases and 6 bases, with 14 bases remaining between them. DNA of the CDR3: TGTGCCAGCAGCCCCTCAACAGGGACCAATGAGCAGTTCTTC. It codes for CASSPSTGTNEQFF.

The chain employs TRBV7-3 and TRBJ2-2, with TRBD2 matching over 13 bases. Germline V CDR1 and CDR2: SGHTA, FQGTGA. The CDR3 has 15 residues. V dropped 5 bases and J dropped 8; count of bases not matched to a gene: 5. The CDR3 sequence: CASSKGLAGVGELFF. The CDR3 nucleotides read TGTGCCAGCAGCAAAGGACTAGCGGGAGTAGGGGAGCTGTTTTTT.

The V call is TRBV5-6, the J call TRBJ2-1; TRBD2 might be the D (6 bases). CDR3 size: 17 residues. CDR1 SGHDT and CDR2 YYEEEE come from the germline V gene. Trimming shortened V by 3 bases and J by 1 base, and 17 bases separated the two germline ends. Here the CDR3 reads CASSSLHMGGSYNEQFF. The CDR3 DNA is TGTGCCAGCAGCTCGTTACATATGGGGGGATCCTACAATGAGCAGTTCTTC.

This clone is a singleton in its sample. The rearrangement uses TRBV7-8 and TRBJ1-5; TRBD1 matches at 11 bases. Germline CDR1 is SGHVS and CDR2 is FQNEAQ. V trimming: 2 bases; J trimming: 7 bases; junction bases outside the gene matches: 10. The CDR3 is made up of 17 amino acids. CDR3 protein: CASSLLFGTGGQQPQHF. CDR3 sequence (DNA): TGTGCCAGCAGCTTACTCTTTGGGACAGGGGGACAACAGCCCCAGCATTTT.

The J gene is TRBJ2-3, the V gene TRBV11-3; possible D gene TRBD2, 5 bases. The CDR3 spans 14 residues. In germline, CDR1 is SGHNT, CDR2 YENEEA. Deletions cut 2 bases from V and 3 bases from J, with 9 bases between. CDR3 nucleotides: TGTGCCAGCAGCTTAACCGGGGTAACAGATACGCAGTATTTT. Amino acid sequence: CASSLTGVTDTQYF.

The gene calls are TRBV27 and TRBJ2-7, with 8 bases that match TRBD1. Germline V CDR1 and CDR2: MNHEY, SMNVEV (reference sequence). Trimming at V came to 4 bases and at J to 3 bases, leaving 2 bases not matched to a gene. This CDR3 region has 13 residues. The CDR3 loop reads CASSSGQGYEQYF. The CDR3 DNA reads as TGTGCCAGCAGTTCCGGACAGGGCTACGAGCAGTACTTC.

The V call is TRBV7-3, the J call TRBJ2-2, with D uncertain. Germline CDR1 reads SGHTA; CDR2 reads FQGTGA. This CDR3 comprises 15 residues. V lost 0 bases and J lost 2, with 7 bases in between. For the CDR3, the DNA is TGTGCCAGCAGCTTAACGTCCAGTAACACCGGGGAGCTGTTTTTT. This translates into CASSLTSSNTGELFF.

Remarks on this clone: The sample carries other DNA sequences with the same CDR3. The chain carries TRBV29-1 and TRBJ2-7; TRBD1 aligns across 10 bases. Looked up from germline, CDR1 is SQVTM and CDR2 is ANQGSEA. This CDR3 is built from 12 residues. V trimming: 6 bases; J trimming: 3 bases; junction bases outside the gene matches: 2. For the CDR3, the DNA is TGCAGCGTACGGACAGGGGGCTACGAGCAGTACTTC. It is translated as CSVRTGGYEQYF.

V usage is TRBV29-1 and J usage is TRBJ2-4; 7 nucleotides agree with TRBD1. This CDR3 region has 12 residues. From germline, CDR1 is SQVTM and CDR2 ANQGSEA. V lost 6 bases and J lost 7; bases outside the gene matches: 6. The CDR3 loop reads CSVPGQDNIQYF. The CDR3 nucleotides are TGCAGCGTCCCCGGACAGGATAACATTCAGTACTTC. Filled out from reference TRBV29-1 and TRBJ2-4, the complete variable domain reads SAVISQKPSRDICQRGTSLTIQCQVDSQVTMMFWYRQQPGQSLTLIATANQGSEATYESGFVIDKFPISRPNLTFSTLTVSNMSPEDSSIYLCSVPGQDNIQYFGAGTRLSVL.

The V call is TRBV4-2, the J call TRBJ2-1; TRBD2 aligns across 11 bases. The CDR3 is made up of 18 amino acids. Germline CDR1 LGHNA, CDR2 YNFKEQ. V lost 0 bases to trimming and J lost 5 bases; unmatched junction nucleotides: 9. CDR3 DNA: TGTGCCAGCAGCCAAGAGCTTAGCGGGGGGGAACCCGACAATGAGCAGTTCTTC. Its protein product is CASSQELSGGEPDNEQFF.

The chain employs TRBV15 and TRBJ2-5, with D unresolved. V was cut by 0 bases and J by 5 bases, with 13 bases left in between. Germline V gene lookup returns CDR1 LNHNV and CDR2 YYDKDF (reference sequence). The CDR3 is 15 residues long. Here the CDR3 reads CATSRDRPLLETQYF. DNA for the CDR3: TGTGCCACCAGCAGAGATCGTCCCCTCTTGGAGACCCAGTACTTC. Variable domain in full (rest from reference TRBV15 and TRBJ2-5): DAMVIQNPRYQVTQFGKPVTLSCSQTLNHNVMYWYQQKSSQAPKLLFHYYDKDFNNEADTPDNFQSRRPNTSFCFLDIRSPGLGDTAMYLCATSRDRPLLETQYFGPGTRLLVL.

This chain connects TRBV5-4 to TRBJ1-2; D is perhaps TRBD1 (5 bases). Germline CDR1 is SGHNT and CDR2 is YYREEE (reference sequence). There are 11 residues in the CDR3. Trimming pared 9 bases from V and 7 bases from J, leaving 13 bases between. For the CDR3, the DNA is TGTGCCACCACCGACGGGGGTGGCTACACCTTC. It codes for CATTDGGGYTF.

The chain carries TRBV6-1 and TRBJ1-6; unclear D gene. CDR3 size: 15 residues. V gave up 9 bases and J gave up 7 bases, with 19 bases separating them. Per germline, CDR1 MNHNS and CDR2 SASEGT. CDR3: CASQDNTLLNSPLHF. For the CDR3, the DNA is TGTGCCAGTCAAGACAACACGCTTCTAAATTCACCCCTCCACTTT.

This clone was detected once. The V gene is TRBV7-2, the J gene TRBJ2-7; D gene ambiguous. CDR3 size: 17 residues. Per germline, CDR1 SGHTA and CDR2 FQGNSA. Trimming took 4 bases from V and 1 from J, leaving 20 bases between them. The CDR3 sequence is CASSSVPQLTSSYEQYF. The CDR3 DNA reads as TGTGCCAGCAGCTCGGTCCCACAGCTCACCTCTTCCTACGAGCAGTACTTC.

The chain joins TRBV10-3 to TRBJ2-1; D is undetermined. CDR1 is ENHRY, CDR2 SYGVKD, per germline. This CDR3 is built from 14 residues. The V gene lost 0 bases and the J gene lost 6 bases, with 9 bases spanning the gap. The DNA for the CDR3 is TGTGCCATCAGTGAGTCTCTCAGACTCAATGAGCAGTTCTTC. It codes for CAISESLRLNEQFF.

The J gene is TRBJ1-1, the V gene TRBV9; possibly TRBD1 for D (5 bases). Germline V gene lookup returns CDR1 SGDLS and CDR2 YYNGEE. V was pared by 2 bases and J by 3 bases, with 11 bases between. There are 14 residues in the CDR3. The CDR3 reads CASSVTVRDTEAFF. CDR3 DNA sequence: TGTGCCAGCAGCGTGACAGTCAGGGACACTGAAGCTTTCTTT.